This T cell receptor (beta chain) comes out of a study of HIV-infected patients and healthy controls. This CDR3 contains 14 residues. Germline V gene data show CDR1 as SGHTA and CDR2 as FQGNSA. V was cut by 3 bases and J by 15 bases, with 22 bases left in between. A single record per CDR3 protein comes from TCRdb applying MiXCR to the 5' RACE reads. The sample has about 67,000 distinct CDR3 sequences; roughly a sixth are singletons. Source material: CD4+ T cells from blood. This clonotype originated in a human donor in good health. The chain is built from TRBV7-2 and TRBJ2-3; tentative D call: TRBD2 (6 bases). The DNA of the CDR3 is TGTGCCAGCAGCTTCGTGTTAATCCGGGACTGGCTATATTTT. Amino acids: CASSFVLIRDWLYF.